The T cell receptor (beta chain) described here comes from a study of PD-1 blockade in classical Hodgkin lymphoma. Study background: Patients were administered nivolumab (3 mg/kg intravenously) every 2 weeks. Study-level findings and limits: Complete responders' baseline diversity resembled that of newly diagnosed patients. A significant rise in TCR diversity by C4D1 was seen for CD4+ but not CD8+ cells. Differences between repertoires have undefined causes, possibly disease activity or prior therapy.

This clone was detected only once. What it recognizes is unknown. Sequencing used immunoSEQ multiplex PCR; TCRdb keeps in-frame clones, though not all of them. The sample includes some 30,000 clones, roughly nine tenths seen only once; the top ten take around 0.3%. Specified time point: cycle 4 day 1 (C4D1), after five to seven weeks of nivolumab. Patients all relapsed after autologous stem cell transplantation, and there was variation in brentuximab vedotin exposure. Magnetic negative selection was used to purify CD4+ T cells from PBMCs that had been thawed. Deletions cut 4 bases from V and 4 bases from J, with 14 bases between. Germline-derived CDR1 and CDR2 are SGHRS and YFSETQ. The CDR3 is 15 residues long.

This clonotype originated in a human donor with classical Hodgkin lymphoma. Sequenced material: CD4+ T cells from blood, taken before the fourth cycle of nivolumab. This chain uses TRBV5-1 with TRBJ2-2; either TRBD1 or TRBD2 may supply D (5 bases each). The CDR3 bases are TGCGCCAGCAGCAGGGGTGAGGGGTTCACCGGGGAGCTGTTTTTT. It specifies CASSRGEGFTGELFF.